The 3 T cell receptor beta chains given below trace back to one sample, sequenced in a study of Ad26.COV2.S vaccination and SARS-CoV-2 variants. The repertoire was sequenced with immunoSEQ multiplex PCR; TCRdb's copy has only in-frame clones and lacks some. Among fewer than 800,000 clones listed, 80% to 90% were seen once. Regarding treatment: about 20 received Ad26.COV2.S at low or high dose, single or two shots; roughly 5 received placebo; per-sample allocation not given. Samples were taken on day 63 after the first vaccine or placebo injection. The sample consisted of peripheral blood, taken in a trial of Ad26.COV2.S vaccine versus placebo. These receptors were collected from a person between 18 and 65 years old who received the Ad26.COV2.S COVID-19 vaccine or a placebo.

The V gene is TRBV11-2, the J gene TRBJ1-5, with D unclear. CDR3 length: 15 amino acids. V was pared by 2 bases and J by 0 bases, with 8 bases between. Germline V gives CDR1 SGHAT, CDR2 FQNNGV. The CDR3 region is CASSLNRDSNQPQHF. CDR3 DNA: TGTGCCAGCAGCTTAAATAGGGATAGCAATCAGCCCCAGCATTTT.

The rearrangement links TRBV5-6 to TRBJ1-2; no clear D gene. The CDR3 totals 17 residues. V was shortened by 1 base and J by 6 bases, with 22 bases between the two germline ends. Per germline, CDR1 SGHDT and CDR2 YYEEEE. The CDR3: CASSLFQDFGGWDGYTF. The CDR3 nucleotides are TGTGCCAGCAGCTTGTTTCAGGACTTTGGTGGATGGGATGGCTACACCTTC. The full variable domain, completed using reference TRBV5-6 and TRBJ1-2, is DAGVTQSPTHLIKTRGQQVTLRCSPKSGHDTVSWYQQALGQGPQFIFQYYEEEERQRGNFPDRFSGHQFPNYSSELNVNALLLGDSALYLCASSLFQDFGGWDGYTFGSGTRLTVV.

The CDR3 bases are TGTGCCAGCAGTTACTCGGAGGGAGGCCATGGCTACACCTTC. Its translation: CASSYSEGGHGYTF. The rearrangement joins TRBV6-6 to TRBJ1-2; no clear D gene. Trimming left V 0 bases short and J 6 bases short, with 11 bases between. Per germline, CDR1 MNHNY and CDR2 SVGAGI (reference sequence). The length of the CDR3 is 14 residues.